This T cell receptor (beta chain) came from a study of cytomegalovirus exposure and HLA in healthy donors. Germline-derived CDR1 and CDR2 are SGHRS and YFSETQ. The V end was cut by 2 bases, the J end by 1 base, with 15 bases between. There are 16 residues in the CDR3. The study ran its PCR with 60 Vbeta and 13 Jbeta primers. The protocol was immunoSEQ multiplex PCR, while the TCRdb copy is restricted to in-frame clones and leaves out a portion. This table holds approximately 100,000 clones, 85% found once. The chain is built from TRBV5-1 and TRBJ1-1; tentatively, D is TRBD1 (5 bases). The sequencing sample was made of PBMCs. The TCR comes from a man in his forties in good health and CMV-seropositive. CDR3 residues: CASSFNPGGGNTEAFF. The CDR3 nucleotides are TGCGCCAGCAGCTTTAACCCGGGCGGGGGGAACACTGAAGCTTTCTTT.